This T cell receptor beta chain derives from a study of T cell responses to AZD1222 COVID-19 vaccine. Whole-study context: Pooled together were second doses at about 4 or about 12 weeks.

Comments on this clone: Its antigen is unknown.

General study findings and limits: Spike-specific TCR breadth and depth were elevated following two AZD1222 doses. Baseline seropositivity characterized only six AZD1222 recipients. Of spike-specific TCRs, nearly half reportedly target regions left unmutated in variants.

Clones were sequenced by immunoSEQ multiplex PCR, and TCRdb holds only the in-frame ones, with some missing. The sample lists 150,000 to 200,000 clones, 85% to 95% seen once, with more than 9% in the top ten. The sample in question was peripheral blood, obtained on day 0 of AZD1222 vaccination. This receptor was taken from an adult in good health.

CDR3 loop: CASSEEAGIGSYGYTF. The CDR3 DNA sequence: TGTGCCAGCAGTGAAGAGGCAGGGATTGGTTCCTATGGCTACACCTTC. V and J are TRBV6-1 and TRBJ1-2; TRBD1 is a possible D gene (5 bases). The CDR3 is 16 residues long. The V end was cut by 1 base, the J end by 4 bases, with 16 bases between. Germline V CDR1 and CDR2: MNHNS, SASEGT.